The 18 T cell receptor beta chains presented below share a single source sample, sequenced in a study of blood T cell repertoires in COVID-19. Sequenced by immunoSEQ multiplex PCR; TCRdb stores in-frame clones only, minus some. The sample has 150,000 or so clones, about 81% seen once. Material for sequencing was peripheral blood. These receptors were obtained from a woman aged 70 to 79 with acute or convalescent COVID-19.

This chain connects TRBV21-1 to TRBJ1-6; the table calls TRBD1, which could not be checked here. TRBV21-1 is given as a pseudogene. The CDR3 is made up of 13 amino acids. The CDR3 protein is CAIKDREDSPLHF. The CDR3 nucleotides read TGTGCCATTAAAGACAGGGAGGATTCACCCCTCCACTTT.

CDR3 DNA sequence: TGTGCCAGCAGCCATGCAGGAAGCGGGAGGAAGGGACGCACAGATACGCAGTATTTT. As protein: CASSHAGSGRKGRTDTQYF. This rearrangement joins TRBV5-4 to TRBJ2-3; TRBD2 aligns across 9 bases. With 4 bases clipped from V and 1 base from J, the junction kept 16 bases outside the gene matches. Germline V CDR1 and CDR2: SGHNT, YYREEE (reference sequence). The CDR3 is made up of 19 amino acids.

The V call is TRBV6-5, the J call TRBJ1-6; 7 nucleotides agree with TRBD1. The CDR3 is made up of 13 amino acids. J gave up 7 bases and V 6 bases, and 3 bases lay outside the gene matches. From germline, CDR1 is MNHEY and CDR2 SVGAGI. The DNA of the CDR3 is TGTGCCAGCAGCGGACAGGACAATTCACCCCTCCACTTT. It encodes CASSGQDNSPLHF.

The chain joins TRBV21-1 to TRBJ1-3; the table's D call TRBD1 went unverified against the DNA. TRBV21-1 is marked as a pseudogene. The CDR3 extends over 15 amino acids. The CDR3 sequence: CANRDSQNSGNTIYF. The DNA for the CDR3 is TGTGCCAATCGGGACAGCCAAAACTCTGGAAACACCATATATTTT.

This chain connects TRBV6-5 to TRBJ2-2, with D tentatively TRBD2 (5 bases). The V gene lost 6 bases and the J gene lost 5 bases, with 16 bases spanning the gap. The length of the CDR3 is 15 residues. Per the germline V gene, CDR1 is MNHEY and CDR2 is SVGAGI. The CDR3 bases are TGTGCCAGCAGGGGGAGTTTAGGGTCGACCGGGGAGCTGTTTTTT. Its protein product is CASRGSLGSTGELFF.

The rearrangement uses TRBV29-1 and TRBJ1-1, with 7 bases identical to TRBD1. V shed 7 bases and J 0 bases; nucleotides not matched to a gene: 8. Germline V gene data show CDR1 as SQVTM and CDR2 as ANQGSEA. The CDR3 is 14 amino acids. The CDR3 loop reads CSADATGMNTEAFF. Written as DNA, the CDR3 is TGCAGCGCAGACGCGACAGGGATGAACACTGAAGCTTTCTTT.

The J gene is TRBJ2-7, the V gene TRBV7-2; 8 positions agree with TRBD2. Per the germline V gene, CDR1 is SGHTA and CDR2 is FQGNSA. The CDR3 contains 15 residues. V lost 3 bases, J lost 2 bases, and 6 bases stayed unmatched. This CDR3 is CASSLAGGTTYEQYF. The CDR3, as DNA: TGTGCCAGCAGCTTGGCGGGAGGAACCACCTACGAGCAGTACTTC.

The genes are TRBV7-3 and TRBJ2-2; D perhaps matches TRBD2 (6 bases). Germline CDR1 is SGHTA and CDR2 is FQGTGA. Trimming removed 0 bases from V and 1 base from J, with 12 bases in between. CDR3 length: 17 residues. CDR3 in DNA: TGTGCCAGCAGCTTAACGTGGGGCGGGGTGAACACCGGGGAGCTGTTTTTT. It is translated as CASSLTWGGVNTGELFF.

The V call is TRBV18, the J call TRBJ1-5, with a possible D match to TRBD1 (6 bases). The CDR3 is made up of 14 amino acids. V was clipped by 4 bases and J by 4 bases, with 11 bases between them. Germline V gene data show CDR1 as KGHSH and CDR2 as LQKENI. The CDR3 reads CASSRGTSNQPQHF. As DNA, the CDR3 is TGTGCCAGCTCACGGGGGACATCTAATCAGCCCCAGCATTTT. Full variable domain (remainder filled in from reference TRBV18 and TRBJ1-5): NAGVMQNPRHLVRRRGQEARLRCSPMKGHSHVYWYRQLPEEGLKFMVYLQKENIIDESGMPKERFSAEFPKEGPSILRIQQVVRGDSAAYFCASSRGTSNQPQHFGDGTRLSIL.

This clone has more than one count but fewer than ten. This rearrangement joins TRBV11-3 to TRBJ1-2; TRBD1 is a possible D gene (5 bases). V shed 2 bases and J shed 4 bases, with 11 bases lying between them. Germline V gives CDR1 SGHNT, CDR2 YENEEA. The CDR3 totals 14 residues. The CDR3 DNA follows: TGTGCCAGCAGCTTAAGGACAACCTTCTATGGCTACACCTTC. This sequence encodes CASSLRTTFYGYTF.

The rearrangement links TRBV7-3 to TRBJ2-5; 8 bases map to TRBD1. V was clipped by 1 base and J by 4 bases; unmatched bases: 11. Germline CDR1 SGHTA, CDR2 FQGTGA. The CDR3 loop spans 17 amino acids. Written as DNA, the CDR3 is TGTGCCAGCAGCTTAAGGCCAGGACAGGGAATTGGAGAGACCCAGTACTTC. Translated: CASSLRPGQGIGETQYF.

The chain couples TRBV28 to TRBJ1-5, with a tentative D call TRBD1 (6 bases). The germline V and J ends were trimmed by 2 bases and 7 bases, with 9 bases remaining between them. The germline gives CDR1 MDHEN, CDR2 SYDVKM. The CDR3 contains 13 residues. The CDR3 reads CASSLPGDQPQHF. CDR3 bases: TGTGCCAGCAGTTTACCAGGGGACCAGCCCCAGCATTTT.

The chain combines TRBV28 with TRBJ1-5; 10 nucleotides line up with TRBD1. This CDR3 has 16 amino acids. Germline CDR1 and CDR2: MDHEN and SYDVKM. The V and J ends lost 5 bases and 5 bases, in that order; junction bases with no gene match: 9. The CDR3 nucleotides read TGTGCCAGCAGTCCCCCCGGGACAGGGGATCATCAGCCCCAGCATTTT. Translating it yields CASSPPGTGDHQPQHF.

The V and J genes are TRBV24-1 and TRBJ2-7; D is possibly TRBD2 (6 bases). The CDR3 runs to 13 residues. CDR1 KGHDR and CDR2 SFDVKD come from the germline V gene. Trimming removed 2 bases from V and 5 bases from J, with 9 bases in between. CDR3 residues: CATSDSGVDEQYF. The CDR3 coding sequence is TGTGCCACCAGTGATTCGGGAGTTGACGAGCAGTACTTC.

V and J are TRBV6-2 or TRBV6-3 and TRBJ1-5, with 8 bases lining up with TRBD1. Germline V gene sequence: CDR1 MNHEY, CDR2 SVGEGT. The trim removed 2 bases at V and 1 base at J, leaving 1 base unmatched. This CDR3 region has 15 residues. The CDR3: CASSYDRGSNQPQHF. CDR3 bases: TGTGCCAGCAGTTACGACAGGGGAAGCAATCAGCCCCAGCATTTT.

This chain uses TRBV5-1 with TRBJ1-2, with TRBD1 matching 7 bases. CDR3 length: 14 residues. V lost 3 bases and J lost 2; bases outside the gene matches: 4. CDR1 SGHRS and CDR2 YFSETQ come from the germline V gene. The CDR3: CASSWGTENYGYTF. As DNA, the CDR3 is TGCGCCAGCAGCTGGGGGACAGAAAACTATGGCTACACCTTC.

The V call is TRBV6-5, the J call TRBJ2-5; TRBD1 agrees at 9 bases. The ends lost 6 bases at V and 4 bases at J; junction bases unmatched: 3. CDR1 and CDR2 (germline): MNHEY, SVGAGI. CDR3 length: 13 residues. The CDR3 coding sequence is TGTGCCAGCAGGAGGACAGGGGTAGAGACCCAGTACTTC. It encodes CASRRTGVETQYF.

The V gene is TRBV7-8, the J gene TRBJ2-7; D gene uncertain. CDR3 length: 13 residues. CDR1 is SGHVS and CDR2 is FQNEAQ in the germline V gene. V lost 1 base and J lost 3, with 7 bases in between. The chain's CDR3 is CASSLGSIYEQYF. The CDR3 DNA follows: TGTGCCAGCAGCTTAGGGAGCATCTACGAGCAGTACTTC.